Listed below are T cell receptor beta chains from one sample, sequenced in a study of T cell responses to AZD1222 COVID-19 vaccine. Measured with immunoSEQ multiplex PCR; TCRdb has only the in-frame clones, and not every one. This table has about 67,000 clones, 80% to 85% appearing once. The sequencing here drew on peripheral blood, taken on day 0 of AZD1222 vaccination. These receptors all come from an adult in good health. CDR3s include the opening cysteine and the closing phenylalanine or tryptophan. D genes are given only for firm matches. Size is stated for part of the rows, as once, few or many counts, or as a class when the clone is expanded.

cdr3_nt	cdr3_aa	clone_size	d_call	j_call	v_call
TGTGCCAGCAGCCTCCCGGGGGGGGCGACCGAGCAGTACTTC	CASSLPGGATEQYF	.	TRBD2	TRBJ2-7	TRBV7-8
TGTGCCAGCAGTTTACTTGGAACAGATACGCAGTATTTT	CASSLLGTDTQYF	.	.	TRBJ2-3	TRBV28
TGTGCCTGGCAACAGGGGAGACCCTACAATGAGCAGTTCTTC	CAWQQGRPYNEQFF	.	TRBD1	TRBJ2-1	TRBV30
TGTGCCAGCAGCTTAAGGCGGGGGGGCTACCAAGAGACCCAGTACTTC	CASSLRRGGYQETQYF	.	TRBD2	TRBJ2-5	TRBV7-9
TGTGCCAGCAGCTTGCGACGACTAGCGGGGAAGGGCACCGGGGAGCTGTTTTTT	CASSLRRLAGKGTGELFF	once	TRBD2	TRBJ2-2	TRBV7-3
TGTGCCAGCTCCCAAATGTGGGGGCAAAACACTGAAGCTTTCTTT	CASSQMWGQNTEAFF	.	.	TRBJ1-1	TRBV27
TGTGCCAGCAACCCGGAGGGGGGCGAGTATAGCAATCAGCCCCAGCATTTT	CASNPEGGEYSNQPQHF	.	.	TRBJ1-5	TRBV13
TGTGCCAGCAGTACCAGGGGGCGGACTGAAGCTTTCTTT	CASSTRGRTEAFF	.	TRBD1	TRBJ1-1	TRBV6-5
TGTGCCAGCGCGACTAGCGGGGGGGCATACGAGCAGTACTTC	CASATSGGAYEQYF	.	TRBD2	TRBJ2-7	TRBV28
TGTGCCAGTAGTATGGGACGACGGTTGAGCGAGCAGTACTTC	CASSMGRRLSEQYF	.	.	TRBJ2-7	TRBV19
TGTGCCAGCAGTCTTTTAAACGAGCCCCAGCATTTT	CASSLLNEPQHF	.	.	TRBJ1-5	TRBV25-1
TGTGCCAGCAGCTCTCGGACGGGAAACACTGAAGCTTTCTTT	CASSSRTGNTEAFF	.	.	TRBJ1-1	TRBV7-9
TGTGCCAGCAGCCCCTCGGGGACTAGCGCCGGGGAGCTGTTTTTT	CASSPSGTSAGELFF	once	TRBD2	TRBJ2-2	TRBV7-2
TGTGCCAGCAGCCCAGGGGGTGGTAATGAAAAACTGTTTTTT	CASSPGGGNEKLFF	.	TRBD1	TRBJ1-4	TRBV7-3
TGTGCCAGCAGCCGTATGGGAGATACGCAGTATTTT	CASSRMGDTQYF	few	.	TRBJ2-3	TRBV7-9
TGTGCCAGCAGCTTATTACCCCAAGAGACCCAGTACTTC	CASSLLPQETQYF	.	.	TRBJ2-5	TRBV7-3
TGTGCCTGGAGCCCCTATTCGGGTAGCTCCTATAATTCACCCCTCCACTTT	CAWSPYSGSSYNSPLHF	few	.	TRBJ1-6	TRBV30
TGTGCCAGCAGTTTCCCGGTCGGGGCTGTCACTGAAGCTTTCTTT	CASSFPVGAVTEAFF	.	.	TRBJ1-1	TRBV28
TGCGCCAGCAGCTTTGTGGGACTAGCGGGCGCTAGCACAGATACGCAGTATTTT	CASSFVGLAGASTDTQYF	.	TRBD2	TRBJ2-3	TRBV5-1
TGCGCCAGCAGACTGGGCCAGGGGGAAAATCAGCCCCAGCATTTT	CASRLGQGENQPQHF	.	TRBD1	TRBJ1-5	TRBV5-1
TGTGCCAGCAGCTTAAGCGGGGGGACCGGAGGTTCACCCCTCCACTTT	CASSLSGGTGGSPLHF	.	.	TRBJ1-6	TRBV7-3
TGTGCCATCAGTGAGGAACGACAGGGGACCCGCAATCAGCCCCAGCATTTT	CAISEERQGTRNQPQHF	.	TRBD1	TRBJ1-5	TRBV10-3
TGCGCCACCCCGGGGGGGCGCTGGGGGAACTACGAGCAGTACTTC	CATPGGRWGNYEQYF	.	TRBD2	TRBJ2-7	TRBV10-1
TGTGCCAGCAGCGTAGTAGAGGGTTACGAGCAGTACTTC	CASSVVEGYEQYF	.	.	TRBJ2-7	TRBV9
TGTGCCAGCAGCTTAGAGGGGGGCCACTCTTATTCACCCCTCCACTTT	CASSLEGGHSYSPLHF	.	.	TRBJ1-6	TRBV7-2
TGTGCCAGCAGCCTAGGACTAGCGGGGGGTACGCAGTTCTTC	CASSLGLAGGTQFF	.	TRBD2	TRBJ2-1	TRBV27
TGTGCCAGCAGTCCAGAAGCCAATCAGCCCCAGCATTTT	CASSPEANQPQHF	.	.	TRBJ1-5	TRBV6-6
TGTGCCAGCAGTTCTATAGCGGGAGGTTACGAGCAGTACTTC	CASSSIAGGYEQYF	.	TRBD2	TRBJ2-7	TRBV27
TGTGCCAGCAGCTTATCCCGGGATACCTCTGGAAACACCATATATTTT	CASSLSRDTSGNTIYF	.	.	TRBJ1-3	TRBV7-2
TGTGCCAGCAGACCCCCGGGACAGGGGGACACTGAAGCTTTCTTT	CASRPPGQGDTEAFF	.	TRBD1	TRBJ1-1	TRBV7-9
TGTGCCAGCAGCTTAGTAACAGGGCGAACCGGGGAGCTGTTTTTT	CASSLVTGRTGELFF	.	.	TRBJ2-2	TRBV7-2
TGTGCCAGCAGCTTGGAGGACCACGAGCAGTACTTC	CASSLEDHEQYF	.	.	TRBJ2-7	TRBV5-6
TGTGCCACCAGTGATTCTTGGGAGGGCTATGGCTACACCTTC	CATSDSWEGYGYTF	.	.	TRBJ1-2	TRBV24-1
TGTGCCAGCAGTTACTCGAGGGGGGTAGCTAACTATGGCTACACCTTC	CASSYSRGVANYGYTF	.	.	TRBJ1-2	TRBV6-5
TGCAGCTCCTCGGACGGTGGTGAAGCTTTCTTT	CSSSDGGEAFF	.	.	TRBJ1-1	TRBV29-1
TGTGCCAGCAGACTAGCGCCTAGCACAGATACGCAGTATTTT	CASRLAPSTDTQYF	.	TRBD2	TRBJ2-3	TRBV2
TGTGCCAGCAGCGTACTCGGGGCTTGGGAGACAGATACGCAGTATTTT	CASSVLGAWETDTQYF	.	.	TRBJ2-3	TRBV9
TGTGCCAGCAGCTTAAACGAGGTTAATTCACCCCTCCACTTT	CASSLNEVNSPLHF	.	.	TRBJ1-6	TRBV11-2
TGTGCCAGTAGTAATTTGGCAGGAGGGACTGAAGCTTTCTTT	CASSNLAGGTEAFF	medium-sized	.	TRBJ1-1	TRBV19
TGTGCCAGCAGTCCCGAGGGGTCCCCTAACTATGGCTACACCTTC	CASSPEGSPNYGYTF	.	.	TRBJ1-2	TRBV28
TGTGCCAGCAGTGACCTCCCCAGGGGGGGAGGATATGCGAACAATGAGCAGTTCTTC	CASSDLPRGGGYANNEQFF	few	.	TRBJ2-1	TRBV6-4
TGTGCCAGCAGCCAAGACCCGGCCACAGATACGCAGTATTTT	CASSQDPATDTQYF	.	.	TRBJ2-3	TRBV3-1/TRBV3-2
TGCAGCGTTGTTGAACAGGGCAATCAGCCCCAGCATTTT	CSVVEQGNQPQHF	.	.	TRBJ1-5	TRBV29-1
TGTGCCTGTGACTTGGGGTCAGGGCAGCCCCAGCATTTT	CACDLGSGQPQHF	.	.	TRBJ1-5	TRBV30
TGTGCCAGCAGCTTTGTCGGTGAGACCCAGTACTTC	CASSFVGETQYF	.	.	TRBJ2-5	TRBV5-5
TGTGCTAGTGACCTGACGGGCACTGAAGCTTTCTTT	CASDLTGTEAFF	.	.	TRBJ1-1	TRBV12-5
TGTGCCAGCAGTTACATTACAGACGAGCAGTACTTC	CASSYITDEQYF	.	.	TRBJ2-7	TRBV6-2/TRBV6-3
TGCGCCAGCAGCCAAGGGTTAGGCGGCGAGAGCGGAAACACTGAAGCTTTCTTT	CASSQGLGGESGNTEAFF	.	.	TRBJ1-1	TRBV4-3
TGTGCCAGCAGCTTAGATGGGACGGGGGTTCCAGGAAACACCATATATTTT	CASSLDGTGVPGNTIYF	.	.	TRBJ1-3	TRBV7-2
TGTGCCAGCAGTTTAAGTGGTAAACTGTTTTTT	CASSLSGKLFF	.	.	TRBJ1-4	TRBV28
TGTGCCAGCAGCTTAGGGCTAGCGGGAGCCTACGAGCAGTACTTC	CASSLGLAGAYEQYF	many	TRBD2	TRBJ2-7	TRBV11-1
TGTGCCAGCTCACCGAGACAGGAGGGAGAGACCCAGTACTTC	CASSPRQEGETQYF	.	.	TRBJ2-5	TRBV18
TGTGCTAGTGGTTTTGAGGCTACGCAGTATTTT	CASGFEATQYF	.	.	TRBJ2-3	TRBV12-5
TGTGCCACCAGCAGGGAAACCGGGACAGATGAAGCTTTCTTT	CATSRETGTDEAFF	.	TRBD1	TRBJ1-1	TRBV15
TGTGCCAGCAGCCACGACAGTCCCACCGGGGAGCTGTTTTTT	CASSHDSPTGELFF	.	.	TRBJ2-2	TRBV27
TGTGCCAGCAGCCGAAGTCTAGCGGGAGGACGAGAGACCCAGTACTTC	CASSRSLAGGRETQYF	.	TRBD2	TRBJ2-5	TRBV3-1/TRBV3-2